This T cell receptor (beta chain) was profiled in a study of glioma-infiltrating T cells after dendritic cell vaccination. Study-wide context: The vaccine used monocyte-derived dendritic cells pulsed overnight with autologous tumor lysate. Three intradermal dendritic cell vaccine injections were given every two weeks.

V dropped 1 base and J dropped 3 bases, with 9 bases sitting between them. Germline values: CDR1 LNHDA, CDR2 SQIVND (reference sequence). The CDR3 consists of 15 residues. Study findings and constraints: TCR clonality showed no direct relationship with survival. Longer survival after dendritic cell vaccination followed higher pretreatment TIL content.

As for this clone: Antigen unknown.

Generated by immunoSEQ multiplex PCR, the TCRdb table keeps only in-frame clones and is missing some. The sample has around 37,000 clones; approximately 84% are singletons. The chain carries TRBV19 and TRBJ2-2, with D maybe TRBD2 (5 bases). The sequenced sample was blood, obtained before dendritic cell vaccination. The TCR was taken from a human donor with glioblastoma. Here the CDR3 reads CASSIGLTDTGELFF. The CDR3 DNA follows: TGTGCCAGTAGTATAGGACTAACGGACACCGGGGAGCTGTTTTTT. The full variable domain, its missing parts supplied by reference TRBV19 and TRBJ2-2, is DGGITQSPKYLFRKEGQNVTLSCEQNLNHDAMYWYRQDPGQGLRLIYYSQIVNDFQKGDIAEGYSVSREKKESFPLTVTSAQKNPTAFYLCASSIGLTDTGELFFGEGSRLTVL.